Here is one T cell receptor (beta chain) with its context. Its antigen is as yet unknown. The J segment lost 3 bases and the V segment lost 4 bases, leaving 4 bases of the junction unmatched. The V gene's germline CDR1 is DFQATT and CDR2 SNEGSKA (reference sequence). The CDR3 spans 14 residues. The entry originates in a study of T cell repertoires in cytomegalovirus infection. Across the whole study: The public TCR beta signatures pointed to both CMV infection and matching HLA type.

Overall study results and limits: Dominating the ex vivo response were HLA-C-restricted CMV-specific TCR beta clonotypes. CMV carriers having the relevant HLA were flagged by cumulative public TCR beta family frequency.

One entry per CDR3 protein, called by TCRdb with MiXCR from the reads. The table records approximately 750,000 distinct CDR3 sequences, under 40% of them present only once. The receptor was isolated from a human donor in good health (CMV status not recorded). Some clones in this sample may be carry-over from other donors' samples. Sequenced sample: PBMCs. This chain connects TRBV20-1 to TRBJ2-3; TRBD2 aligns across 10 bases. This chain's CDR3 is CSATGTSVTDTQYF. The CDR3 coding sequence is TGCAGTGCTACCGGGACTAGCGTAACAGATACGCAGTATTTT.